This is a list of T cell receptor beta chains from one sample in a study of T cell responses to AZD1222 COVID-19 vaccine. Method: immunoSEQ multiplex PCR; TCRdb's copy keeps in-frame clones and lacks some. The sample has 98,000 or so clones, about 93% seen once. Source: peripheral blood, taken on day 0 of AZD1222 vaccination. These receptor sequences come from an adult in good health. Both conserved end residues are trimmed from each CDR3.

cdr3_aa: ASSFRADEGYT
v_call: TRBV28
cdr3_length: 11
j_call: TRBJ1-2

cdr3_aa: ASSFEGDTIY
v_call: TRBV7-2
cdr3_length: 10
j_call: TRBJ1-3

cdr3_aa: ASSEVGGQSSPLH
v_call: TRBV6-1
cdr3_length: 13
j_call: TRBJ1-6

cdr3_aa: ASSQGIGEGTEAF
v_call: TRBV4-2
cdr3_length: 13
j_call: TRBJ1-1

cdr3_aa: ASSRVRGVNEQF
v_call: TRBV2
cdr3_length: 12
j_call: TRBJ2-1

cdr3_aa: ASSSKGLAEYNEQF
v_call: TRBV19
cdr3_length: 14
j_call: TRBJ2-1

cdr3_aa: ASSLLGDTEAF
v_call: TRBV18
cdr3_length: 11
j_call: TRBJ1-1

cdr3_aa: ASSVGQGYSPLH
v_call: TRBV9
cdr3_length: 12
j_call: TRBJ1-6

cdr3_aa: ASSLSRGSYEQY
v_call: TRBV6-2/TRBV6-3
cdr3_length: 12
j_call: TRBJ2-7

cdr3_aa: ASSQGTFRADAF
v_call: TRBV3-1/TRBV3-2
cdr3_length: 12
j_call: TRBJ1-1

cdr3_aa: AIRDRVLVYGYT
v_call: TRBV10-3
cdr3_length: 12
j_call: TRBJ1-2

cdr3_aa: ASSLDHSTNTVQY
v_call: TRBV7-2
cdr3_length: 13
j_call: TRBJ2-5

cdr3_aa: AWSVELEQETQY
v_call: TRBV30
cdr3_length: 12
j_call: TRBJ2-5

cdr3_aa: ASSPSGNRGIGETQY
v_call: TRBV3-1/TRBV3-2
cdr3_length: 15
j_call: TRBJ2-5

cdr3_aa: ASSQEIRNEQF
v_call: TRBV3-1/TRBV3-2
cdr3_length: 11
j_call: TRBJ2-1

cdr3_aa: ASSQLHRGRGEQY
v_call: TRBV3-1/TRBV3-2
cdr3_length: 13
j_call: TRBJ2-7